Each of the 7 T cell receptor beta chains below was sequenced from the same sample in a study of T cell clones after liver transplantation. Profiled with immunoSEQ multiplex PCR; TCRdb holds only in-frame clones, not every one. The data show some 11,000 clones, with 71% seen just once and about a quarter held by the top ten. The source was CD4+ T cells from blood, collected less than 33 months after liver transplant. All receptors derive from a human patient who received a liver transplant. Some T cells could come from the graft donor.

For the CDR3, the DNA is TGTGCCAGCAGTTATTGGGTGGGCACCGGGGAGCTGTTTTTT. Translating it yields CASSYWVGTGELFF. This chain connects TRBV27 to TRBJ2-2; D uncertain. Germline values: CDR1 MNHEY, CDR2 SMNVEV (reference sequence). The CDR3 totals 14 residues. V was cut by 4 bases and J by 4 bases, with 10 bases left in between.

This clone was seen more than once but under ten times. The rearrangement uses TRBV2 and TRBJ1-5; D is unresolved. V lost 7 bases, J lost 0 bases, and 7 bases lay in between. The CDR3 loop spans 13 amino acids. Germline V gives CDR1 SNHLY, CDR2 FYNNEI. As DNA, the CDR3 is TGTGCCAGCACGGCCCATAGCAATCAGCCCCAGCATTTT. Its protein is CASTAHSNQPQHF.

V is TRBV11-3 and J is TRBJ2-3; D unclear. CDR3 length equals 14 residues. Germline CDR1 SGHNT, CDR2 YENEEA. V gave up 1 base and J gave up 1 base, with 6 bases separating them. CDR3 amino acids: CASSLVTCTDTQYF. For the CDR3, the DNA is TGTGCCAGCAGCTTAGTAACTTGCACAGATACGCAGTATTTT.

The CDR3 nucleotides are TGTGCCAGCAGCCCGCTGGGGACTGAAGCTTTCTTT. Translated: CASSPLGTEAFF. This chain joins TRBV7-6 and TRBJ1-1; D ambiguous. The CDR3 contains 12 residues. V gave up 5 bases and J gave up 5 bases, with 9 bases separating them. Germline V gene lookup returns CDR1 SGHVS and CDR2 FNYEAQ. Variable domain in full (rest from reference TRBV7-6 and TRBJ1-1): GAGVSQSPRYKVTKRGQDVALRCDPISGHVSLYWYRQALGQGPEFLTYFNYEAQQDKSGLPNDRFSAERPEGSISTLTIQRTEQRDSAMYRCASSPLGTEAFFGQGTRLTVV.

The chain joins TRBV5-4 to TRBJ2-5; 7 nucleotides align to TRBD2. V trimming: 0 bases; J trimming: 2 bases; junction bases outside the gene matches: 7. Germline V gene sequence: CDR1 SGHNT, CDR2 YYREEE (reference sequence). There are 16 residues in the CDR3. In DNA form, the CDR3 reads TGTGCCAGCAGCTTGGGGGGCGGGGGTCTACAAGAGACCCAGTACTTC. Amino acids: CASSLGGGGLQETQYF.

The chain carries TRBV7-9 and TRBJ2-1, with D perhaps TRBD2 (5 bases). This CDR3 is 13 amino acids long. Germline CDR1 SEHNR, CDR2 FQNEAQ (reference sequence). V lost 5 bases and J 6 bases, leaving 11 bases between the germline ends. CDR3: CASSLRTSNEQFF. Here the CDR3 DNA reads TGTGCCAGCAGCCTGAGAACTAGCAATGAGCAGTTCTTC.

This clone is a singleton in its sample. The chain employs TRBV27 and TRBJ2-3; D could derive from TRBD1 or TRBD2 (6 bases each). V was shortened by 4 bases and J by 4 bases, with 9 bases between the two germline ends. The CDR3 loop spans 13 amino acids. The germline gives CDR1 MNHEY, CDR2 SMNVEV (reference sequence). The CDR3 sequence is CASSYGGPDTQYF. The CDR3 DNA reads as TGTGCCAGCAGTTATGGGGGGCCAGATACGCAGTATTTT.